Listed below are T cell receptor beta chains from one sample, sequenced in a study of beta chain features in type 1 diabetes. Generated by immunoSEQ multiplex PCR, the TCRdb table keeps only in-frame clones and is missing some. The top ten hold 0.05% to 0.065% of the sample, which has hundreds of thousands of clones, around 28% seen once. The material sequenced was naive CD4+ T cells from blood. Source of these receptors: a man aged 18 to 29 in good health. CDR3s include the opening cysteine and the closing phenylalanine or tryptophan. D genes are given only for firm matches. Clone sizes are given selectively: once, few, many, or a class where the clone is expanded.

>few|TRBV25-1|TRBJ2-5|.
CASSAAQGTQYF
TGTGCCAGCAGTGCCGCCCAAGGGACCCAGTACTTC
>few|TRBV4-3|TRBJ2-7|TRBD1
CASKPAQGSYEQYF
TGCGCCAGCAAGCCGGCACAGGGGAGCTACGAGCAGTACTTC
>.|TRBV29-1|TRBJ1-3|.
CSVEELSGNTIYF
TGCAGCGTTGAGGAGCTCTCTGGAAACACCATATATTTT
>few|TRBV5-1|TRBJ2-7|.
CASSLGQRSYEQYF
TGCGCCAGCAGCTTGGGGCAGCGCAGCTACGAGCAGTACTTC
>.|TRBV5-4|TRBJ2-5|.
CASSLPQETQYF
TGTGCCAGCAGCTTACCCCAAGAGACCCAGTACTTC
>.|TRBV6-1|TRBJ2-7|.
CASSEARGLLSSYEQYF
TGTGCCAGCAGTGAAGCGCGGGGACTTTTAAGCTCCTACGAGCAGTACTTC
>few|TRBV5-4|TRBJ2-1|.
CASSLDTLYNEQFF
TGTGCCAGCAGCTTGGACACCTTGTACAATGAGCAGTTCTTC
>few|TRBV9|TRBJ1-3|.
CASSVDPVTSGNTIYF
TGTGCCAGCAGCGTAGATCCGGTTACCTCTGGAAACACCATATATTTT
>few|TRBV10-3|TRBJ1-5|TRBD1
CATNEGANQPQHF
TGTGCCACCAACGAGGGGGCCAATCAGCCCCAGCATTTT
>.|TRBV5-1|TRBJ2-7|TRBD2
CASSLLAGRYEQYF
TGCGCCAGCAGCTTGCTAGCGGGACGCTACGAGCAGTACTTC
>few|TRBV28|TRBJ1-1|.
CASSLRGRGTEAFF
TGTGCCAGCAGTTTAAGAGGTCGCGGAACTGAAGCTTTCTTT
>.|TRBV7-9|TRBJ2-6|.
CASSPEGGSSGANVLTF
TGTGCCAGCAGCCCAGAAGGCGGTAGCTCTGGGGCCAACGTCCTGACTTTC
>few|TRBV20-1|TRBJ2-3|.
CSAPLVDTQYF
TGCAGTGCCCCCTTAGTGGATACGCAGTATTTT
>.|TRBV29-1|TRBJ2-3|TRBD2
CSVQSGTRSSDTQYF
TGCAGCGTTCAAAGCGGGACGAGGTCCTCGGATACGCAGTATTTT
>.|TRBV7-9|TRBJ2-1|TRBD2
CASRLAGGTYNEQFF
TGTGCCAGCAGGCTAGCGGGAGGCACTTACAATGAGCAGTTCTTC
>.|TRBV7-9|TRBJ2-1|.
CASSHFGREPRTEQFF
TGTGCCAGCAGCCATTTCGGTCGGGAGCCCAGGACTGAGCAGTTCTTC
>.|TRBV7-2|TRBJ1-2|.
CASSSPAGTPHGYTF
TGTGCCAGCAGCTCCCCTGCCGGGACCCCCCATGGCTACACCTTC